A single sample is the source of the 29 T cell receptor beta chains below, sequenced in a study of CD8 T cells in ankylosing spondylitis. TCRdb passed the 5' RACE reads through MiXCR, listing each CDR3 protein once. Altogether around 490,000 distinct CDR3 sequences are present, approximately 5% being singletons, with the ten largest covering roughly 3.5%. No cognate antigen is known for these TCRs. Study-level results: The study identified a TCR beta motif of roughly eight highly homologous variants that appeared characteristic of ankylosing spondylitis blood.

The sample taken for sequencing was blood, either unsorted or a sorted T cell fraction (not recorded which). The source of these receptors is a male donor with ankylosing spondylitis.

In this sample, this clonotype turned up many times. The chain carries TRBV29-1 and TRBJ2-1, with D perhaps matching TRBD2 (6 bases). V lost 7 bases to trimming and J lost 2 bases, with 9 bases between them. CDR1 is SQVTM, CDR2 ANQGSEA, per germline. The CDR3 totals 12 residues. The CDR3 protein is CSAGVAYNEQFF. The CDR3 nucleotides read TGCAGCGCGGGGGTAGCCTACAATGAGCAGTTCTTC.

This clonotype has a handful of counts. This chain joins TRBV7-2 and TRBJ2-3; 7 bases map to TRBD1. Germline CDR1 and CDR2: SGHTA and FQGNSA. The J segment lost 2 bases and the V segment lost 6 bases, leaving 11 bases of the junction unmatched. This CDR3 has 16 residues. This CDR3 reads CASRNPGTDLTDTQYF. CDR3 in DNA: TGTGCCAGCAGGAACCCCGGGACAGACCTCACAGATACGCAGTATTTT.

This clonotype was recorded a few times. The chain links TRBV29-1 to TRBJ1-2, with D uncertain. Germline V lookup: CDR1 SQVTM, CDR2 ANQGSEA. The length of the CDR3 is 11 residues. With 2 bases removed from V and 1 base from J, the gap between germline ends came to 2 bases. The CDR3, as DNA: TGCAGCGTTGAAAATAACTATGGCTACACCTTC. Protein sequence: CSVENNYGYTF.

The chain combines TRBV5-1 with TRBJ2-2; either TRBD1 or TRBD2 may fit D (5 bases each). Germline V lookup: CDR1 SGHRS, CDR2 YFSETQ. Trimming cost V 4 bases and J 5 bases, with 12 bases left between them. The CDR3 covers 14 residues. The CDR3 loop reads CASSPLGETGELFF. DNA for the CDR3: TGCGCCAGCAGCCCCTTGGGGGAAACCGGGGAGCTGTTTTTT.

This clonotype has ten or more counts. J is TRBJ2-7 and V is TRBV7-9; the D is unclear. The CDR3 is made up of 14 amino acids. Germline V gene sequence: CDR1 SEHNR, CDR2 FQNEAQ (reference sequence). Deletions cut 1 base from V and 0 bases from J, with 7 bases between. The CDR3 nucleotides are TGTGCCAGCAGCTTAGATGACTTCTCCTACGAGCAGTACTTC. Translated: CASSLDDFSYEQYF.

This clonotype was observed at least ten times. The chain has TRBV4-3 and TRBJ2-2, with D unresolved. V gave up 4 bases and J gave up 6 bases, with 6 bases separating them. CDR1 LGHNA and CDR2 YSLEER come from the germline V gene. The CDR3 spans 12 residues. The CDR3 DNA follows: TGCGCCAGCAGCCGGGGTGCCGGGGAGCTGTTTTTT. Its protein is CASSRGAGELFF.

There are many counts of this clonotype. The genes are TRBV6-5 and TRBJ2-7, with D unclear. Germline CDR1 MNHEY, CDR2 SVGAGI. The V end lost 0 bases, the J end lost 1 base, and 7 bases lay between the germline ends. The CDR3 runs 14 residues. The CDR3 nucleotides are TGTGCCAGCAGTTACTCGAAAGAATCCTACGAGCAGTACTTC. It is translated as CASSYSKESYEQYF.

This clonotype has at least ten counts. The chain joins TRBV20-1 to TRBJ2-3; 14 nucleotides agree with TRBD2. There are 15 residues in the CDR3. Trimming took 6 bases from V and 6 from J; bases not matched to a gene: 8. Germline lookup yields CDR1 DFQATT and CDR2 SNEGSKA (reference sequence). The CDR3 loop is CSAEGLAGVIDTQYF. The DNA of the CDR3 is TGCAGTGCAGAGGGACTAGCGGGAGTTATTGATACGCAGTATTTT.

This clonotype has a handful of counts. The chain recombines TRBV5-1 with TRBJ1-2; TRBD1 might be the D (5 bases). This CDR3 has 15 amino acids. The germline V gene encodes CDR1 SGHRS and CDR2 YFSETQ. The V and J ends lost 0 bases and 4 bases respectively, with 13 bases between them. This CDR3 is CASSLGSGSPYGYTF. As DNA, the CDR3 is TGCGCCAGCAGCTTGGGCTCAGGGTCCCCCTATGGCTACACCTTC.

This clonotype was seen more than once but under ten times. At one boundary the junction diverges from the germline segment, which might be a read error. The rearrangement uses TRBV2 and TRBJ1-2, with 7 bases lining up with TRBD1. In germline, CDR1 is SNHLY, CDR2 FYNNEI. This CDR3 region has 17 residues. CDR3 sequence: CTSSHQTGTDNNYGYTF. Written as DNA, the CDR3 is TGTACCAGCAGTCACCAGACCGGGACAGACAATAACTATGGCTACACCTTC.

This clonotype was counted ten times or more. The rearrangement uses TRBV7-9 and TRBJ1-4; D call uncertain. Germline V lookup: CDR1 SEHNR, CDR2 FQNEAQ (reference sequence). With 4 bases removed from V and 8 bases from J, the gap between germline ends came to 11 bases. This CDR3 has 13 amino acids. Here the CDR3 reads CASSSGPEEKLFF. The CDR3 bases are TGTGCCAGCAGCTCCGGACCCGAGGAAAAACTGTTTTTT.

Ten or more counts support this clonotype. The J gene is TRBJ1-1, the V gene TRBV20-1; D perhaps matches TRBD1 (6 bases). The CDR3 is made up of 14 amino acids. CDR1 and CDR2 (germline): DFQATT, SNEGSKA (reference sequence). With 0 bases removed from V and 0 bases from J, the gap between germline ends came to 8 bases. The CDR3 reads CSAREGTLNTEAFF. DNA of the CDR3: TGCAGTGCTAGAGAGGGGACATTGAACACTGAAGCTTTCTTT.

This clonotype was observed many times. The CDR3 reads CASSLGERYTPEQYF. The CDR3 DNA sequence: TGCGCCAGCAGCTTGGGTGAGCGGTATACACCCGAGCAGTACTTC. The J gene is TRBJ2-7, the V gene TRBV5-1, with a weak D call TRBD2 (5 bases). This CDR3 is built from 15 residues. V lost 0 bases and J lost 6, with 16 bases in between. The V gene's germline CDR1 is SGHRS and CDR2 YFSETQ. The full variable domain, its missing parts supplied by reference TRBV5-1 and TRBJ2-7, is KAGVTQTPRYLIKTRGQQVTLSCSPISGHRSVSWYQQTPGQGLQFLFEYFSETQRNKGNFPGRFSGRQFSNSRSEMNVSTLELGDSALYLCASSLGERYTPEQYFGPGTRLTVT.

CDR3 loop: CAGNGGHSGTLTYEQYF. Here the CDR3 DNA reads TGTGCCGGCAACGGTGGTCATAGCGGGACCCTCACCTACGAGCAGTACTTC. The chain links TRBV2 to TRBJ2-7; 8 nucleotides align to TRBD2. Per germline, CDR1 SNHLY and CDR2 FYNNEI. V lost 11 bases and J lost 2; bases outside the gene matches: 20. The CDR3 has 17 amino acids.

This clonotype has at least ten counts. This sequence joins TRBV20-1 and TRBJ2-5, with a tentative D call TRBD1 (6 bases). V was clipped by 3 bases and J by 1 base, with 12 bases between them. The CDR3 runs 14 residues. Germline values: CDR1 DFQATT, CDR2 SNEGSKA (reference sequence). The CDR3 sequence is CSARRTASQETQYF. The DNA of the CDR3 is TGCAGTGCTAGGCGGACAGCCTCCCAAGAGACCCAGTACTTC.

In this sample, this clonotype turned up many times. The chain couples TRBV28 to TRBJ2-1, with D perhaps given as TRBD1 or TRBD2 (5 bases each). Trimming removed 7 bases at V and 0 bases at J, with 13 bases between. The germline gives CDR1 MDHEN, CDR2 SYDVKM. The CDR3 sequence is 15 residues long. Here the CDR3 DNA reads TGTGCCAGCATCCCGGGACCTCTCTCCTACAATGAGCAGTTCTTC. Amino acid sequence: CASIPGPLSYNEQFF.

This clonotype was seen many times. V gene TRBV5-1 combines with J gene TRBJ2-2; 12 bases map to TRBD2. Trimming removed 4 bases from V and 0 bases from J; junction bases left unmatched: 4. The CDR3 is 17 residues long. Germline V gene data show CDR1 as SGHRS and CDR2 as YFSETQ. CDR3 amino acids: CASSAGTSGSNTGELFF. The CDR3 DNA sequence: TGCGCCAGCAGCGCTGGGACTAGCGGGTCGAACACCGGGGAGCTGTTTTTT.

This clonotype came up many times. V usage is TRBV6-5 and J usage is TRBJ2-7; D gene ambiguous. V dropped 1 base and J dropped 3 bases, with 13 bases sitting between them. CDR1 and CDR2 (germline): MNHEY, SVGAGI. This CDR3 has 15 amino acids. The CDR3 nucleotides are TGTGCCAGCAGTTACTGGACGGCCCCCAGCTACGAGCAGTACTTC. Translation: CASSYWTAPSYEQYF.

This clonotype was seen many times. The gene calls are TRBV7-2 and TRBJ2-1; 8 nucleotides agree with TRBD1. This CDR3 has 15 amino acids. The germline CDR1 and CDR2 sequences are SGHTA and FQGNSA. V was pared by 5 bases and J by 7 bases, with 10 bases of the junction left unmatched. The CDR3 DNA sequence: TGTGCCAGCAGCCCGCTTGGGCAGGGGGCTAATGAGCAGTTCTTC. This encodes CASSPLGQGANEQFF.

This clonotype was detected many times. The rearrangement links TRBV28 to TRBJ1-1; D is perhaps TRBD1 (6 bases). Germline V lookup: CDR1 MDHEN, CDR2 SYDVKM. The CDR3 is 12 amino acids. Deletions cut 6 bases from V and 10 bases from J, with 15 bases between. This CDR3 reads CASRPIQGIAFF. The CDR3 DNA sequence: TGTGCCAGCAGACCGATACAGGGAATAGCTTTCTTT.

V gene TRBV19 combines with J gene TRBJ2-3; maybe TRBD2 (6 bases). V was cut by 9 bases and J by 3 bases, with 19 bases left in between. Germline V gene sequence: CDR1 LNHDA, CDR2 SQIVND (reference sequence). There are 15 residues in the CDR3. CDR3 sequence: CASTKDYRWTDTQYF. In DNA, the CDR3 is TGTGCCAGCACTAAGGACTACCGCTGGACAGATACGCAGTATTTT.

This clonotype was counted many times. V is TRBV28 and J is TRBJ2-3, with 9 bases lining up with TRBD1. The germline V gene encodes CDR1 MDHEN and CDR2 SYDVKM. Losses at the gene ends were 6 bases for V and 3 bases for J; bases not matched to a gene: 10. The CDR3 loop spans 16 amino acids. CDR3 in amino acids: CASRGTTGGRTDTQYF. CDR3 sequence (DNA): TGTGCCAGCAGGGGGACTACAGGGGGCCGGACAGATACGCAGTATTTT. Variable domain in full (rest from reference TRBV28 and TRBJ2-3): DVKVTQSSRYLVKRTGEKVFLECVQDMDHENMFWYRQDPGLGLRLIYFSYDVKMKEKGDIPEGYSVSREKKERFSLILESASTNQTSMYLCASRGTTGGRTDTQYFGPGTRLTVL.

This clonotype was detected many times. J is TRBJ1-1 and V is TRBV5-1; D unresolved. CDR1 and CDR2 (germline): SGHRS, YFSETQ. The CDR3 is 14 amino acids. V lost 0 bases and J 7 bases, leaving 13 bases between the germline ends. The CDR3 sequence: CASSLEKVADEAFF. The CDR3 nucleotides read TGCGCCAGCAGCTTGGAAAAGGTCGCGGATGAAGCTTTCTTT.

This clonotype has at least ten counts. The V call is TRBV29-1, the J call TRBJ2-1; 9 bases map to TRBD1. V was clipped by 6 bases and J by 0 bases; unmatched bases: 3. The germline V gene encodes CDR1 SQVTM and CDR2 ANQGSEA. This CDR3 is 14 amino acids long. In nucleotides, the CDR3 is TGCAGCGTCTGGACAGGGGCCTCCTACAATGAGCAGTTCTTC. Translating it yields CSVWTGASYNEQFF.

V is TRBV5-1 and J is TRBJ2-2, with D possibly matching TRBD1 (5 bases). Deletions cut 5 bases from V and 0 bases from J, with 8 bases between. CDR1 is SGHRS, CDR2 YFSETQ, per germline. CDR3 length: 14 amino acids. The CDR3 region is CASRTETNTGELFF. The CDR3 nucleotides read TGCGCCAGCAGGACAGAGACGAACACCGGGGAGCTGTTTTTT.

This clonotype has a count of ten or more. This chain joins TRBV10-3 and TRBJ1-2; 7 bases map to TRBD1. Germline V lookup: CDR1 ENHRY, CDR2 SYGVKD. The CDR3 consists of 12 residues. V shed 6 bases, J shed 7 bases, and the junction held 5 bases outside the gene matches. The CDR3 sequence: CAIRQTGFGYTF. The CDR3 bases are TGTGCCATCAGACAGACAGGGTTTGGCTACACCTTC.

This clonotype was seen many times. V usage is TRBV5-1 and J usage is TRBJ2-7, with TRBD1 as a possible D gene (6 bases). V shed 0 bases and J shed 0 bases, with 10 bases lying between them. The CDR3 runs 15 residues. The germline V gene encodes CDR1 SGHRS and CDR2 YFSETQ. The CDR3 nucleotides read TGCGCCAGCAGCTTGGGGGGGACAAGCTCCTACGAGCAGTACTTC. Protein: CASSLGGTSSYEQYF.

Ten or more counts support this clonotype. As DNA, the CDR3 is TGTGCCAGCAGCTTAGCGTGGCAGACCAGCACAGATACGCAGTATTTT. Encoded protein: CASSLAWQTSTDTQYF. V and J are TRBV7-2 and TRBJ2-3; no clear D gene. V lost 0 bases and J 0 bases, leaving 10 bases between the germline ends. The CDR3 consists of 16 residues. Germline V gene sequence: CDR1 SGHTA, CDR2 FQGNSA.

This clonotype has a count of ten or more. The chain uses TRBV28 and TRBJ1-3; 9 nucleotides agree with TRBD1. The CDR3 extends over 15 amino acids. Losses at the gene ends were 6 bases for V and 3 bases for J; bases not matched to a gene: 6. Germline values: CDR1 MDHEN, CDR2 SYDVKM. The DNA of the CDR3 is TGTGCCAGCAGACTACAGGGGGCGCGTGGAAACACCATATATTTT. It is translated as CASRLQGARGNTIYF.